Shown below are 14 T cell receptor beta chains from a single sample sequenced in a study of metastatic and nonmetastatic thyroid tumors. TCRdb ran MiXCR on the PCR reads. This table holds approximately 35,000 clones, approximately 40% found once. Before thyroid surgery, none of the patients had received any treatment. Material: tumor tissue. These TCRs come from a female donor with papillary thyroid cancer or a benign thyroid nodule (not recorded which). Some clones in this sample may be carry-over from other donors' samples.

This clone was observed a handful of times. The rearrangement uses TRBV6-1 and TRBJ2-3; 10 bases map to TRBD2. V trimming: 5 bases; J trimming: 4 bases; junction bases outside the gene matches: 6. Looked up from germline, CDR1 is MNHNS and CDR2 is SASEGT. This CDR3 has 15 amino acids. CDR3 nucleotides: TGTGCCAGCAGTCCCACTAGCGGGGTCTCAGATACGCAGTATTTT. Protein product: CASSPTSGVSDTQYF.

This clone is a singleton in its sample. The chain recombines TRBV4-3 with TRBJ1-6, with a weak D call TRBD1 (5 bases). The CDR3 runs 15 residues. CDR1 is LGHNA, CDR2 YSLEER, per germline. Between the trimmed V and J ends, which lost 3 bases and 9 bases, there was a span of 15 bases. This CDR3 is CASSQVGGVSSPLHF. CDR3 in DNA: TGCGCCAGCAGCCAGGTTGGGGGGGTTAGTTCACCCCTCCACTTT.

The chain employs TRBV5-1 and TRBJ1-1; D is perhaps TRBD1 (5 bases). The CDR3 contains 14 residues. Germline CDR1 is SGHRS and CDR2 is YFSETQ. V dropped 4 bases and J dropped 5 bases, with 15 bases sitting between them. The CDR3 reads CASSRDGRGTEAFF. The CDR3 nucleotides read TGCGCCAGCAGCCGGGACGGTCGGGGGACTGAAGCTTTCTTT.

In its sample, this clone was seen a few times. V is TRBV12-3 or TRBV12-4 and J is TRBJ1-2, with a possible D match to TRBD1 (6 bases). Between the trimmed V and J ends, which lost 5 bases and 4 bases, there was a span of 11 bases. There are 13 residues in the CDR3. The CDR3 coding sequence is TGTGCCAGCAGTAGACGACAGGCCTATGGCTACACCTTC. As protein: CASSRRQAYGYTF.

The chain couples TRBV20-1 to TRBJ1-2; 9 nucleotides agree with TRBD1. CDR1 is DFQATT, CDR2 SNEGSKA, per germline (reference sequence). This CDR3 has 14 amino acids. J lost 3 bases, V lost 6 bases, and 8 bases had no gene match. In DNA form, the CDR3 reads TGCAGTGCGCCGGACAGGGGAGACGACTATGGCTACACCTTC. Translating it yields CSAPDRGDDYGYTF.

This clone has only a few counts. This rearrangement joins TRBV28 to TRBJ2-3; TRBD1 aligns across 9 bases. Looked up from germline, CDR1 is MDHEN and CDR2 is SYDVKM. The length of the CDR3 is 15 residues. Trimming removed 4 bases from V and 2 bases from J; junction bases left unmatched: 4. The CDR3 bases are TGTGCCAGCAGTTCGGGACAGGGAGACACAGATACGCAGTATTTT. It encodes CASSSGQGDTDTQYF. The whole variable domain, filled in from reference TRBV28 and TRBJ2-3, reads DVKVTQSSRYLVKRTGEKVFLECVQDMDHENMFWYRQDPGLGLRLIYFSYDVKMKEKGDIPEGYSVSREKKERFSLILESASTNQTSMYLCASSSGQGDTDTQYFGPGTRLTVL.

This chain links TRBV11-1 with TRBJ2-3, with 8 positions matching TRBD2. Germline trimming cut 5 bases from V and 2 bases from J; bases unmatched to any gene: 12. This CDR3 is built from 17 residues. Per germline, CDR1 SGHAT and CDR2 FQDESV (reference sequence). The chain's CDR3 is CASSEAGGYPNTDTQYF. CDR3 bases: TGTGCCAGCAGCGAGGCGGGGGGATATCCCAACACAGATACGCAGTATTTT.

The chain carries TRBV4-2 and TRBJ1-4; D perhaps matches TRBD1 (5 bases). CDR1 and CDR2 from the germline V gene are LGHNA and YNFKEQ. V was pared by 3 bases and J by 12 bases, with 8 bases between. The CDR3 is 11 amino acids. The CDR3 protein is CASSQGPELFF. CDR3 in DNA: TGTGCCAGCAGCCAGGGACCGGAACTGTTTTTT.

This clone was seen a handful of times. CDR3 nucleotide sequence: TGCGCCAGCAGCTGGACAGGGACTGAAGCTTTCTTT. Its translation is CASSWTGTEAFF. The chain employs TRBV10-2 and TRBJ1-1, with TRBD1 matching over 8 bases. The CDR3 runs 12 residues. Germline loops: CDR1 WSHSY, CDR2 SAAADI. J gave up 5 bases and V 6 bases, and 2 bases lay outside the gene matches.

This clone was seen more than once but under ten times. V gene TRBV30 combines with J gene TRBJ1-2; no firm D call. This CDR3 contains 13 residues. CDR1 and CDR2 (germline): GTSNPN, SVGIG (reference sequence). Deletions cut 3 bases from V and 8 bases from J, with 16 bases between. CDR3: CAWSAEEGGGYTF. CDR3 bases: TGTGCCTGGAGCGCGGAGGAGGGAGGCGGCTACACCTTC. Together with reference TRBV30 and TRBJ1-2, the CDR3 gives the full variable domain: SQTIHQWPATLVQPVGSPLSLECTVEGTSNPNLYWYRQAAGRGLQLLFYSVGIGQISSEVPQNLSASRPQDRQFILSSKKLLLSDSGFYLCAWSAEEGGGYTFGSGTRLTVV.

V and J are TRBV19 and TRBJ2-7, with D possibly being TRBD2 (6 bases). The ends were cut back, 1 base at V and 5 bases at J, with 9 bases in the middle. Looked up from germline, CDR1 is LNHDA and CDR2 is SQIVND (reference sequence). The CDR3 contains 13 residues. CDR3 nucleotide sequence: TGTGCCAGTAGTATAGTTGGAGGGGACGAGCAGTACTTC. It is translated as CASSIVGGDEQYF.

DNA for the CDR3: TGCGCCAGCAGGGAAGCGGGATTAAGGGCCCACGAGCAGTACTTC. Translation: CASREAGLRAHEQYF. The V gene is TRBV5-1, the J gene TRBJ2-7; the match to TRBD2 covers 7 bases. Germline V CDR1 and CDR2: SGHRS, YFSETQ. The CDR3 is 15 amino acids. V lost 5 bases, J lost 5 bases, and 13 bases stayed unmatched.

This clone occurred a few times. The gene calls are TRBV20-1 and TRBJ2-7, with D maybe TRBD2 (5 bases). Germline V lookup: CDR1 DFQATT, CDR2 SNEGSKA (reference sequence). V lost 3 bases to trimming and J lost 0 bases, with 21 bases between them. This CDR3 contains 17 residues. CDR3: CSARALMSSAFSYEQYF. The DNA of the CDR3 is TGCAGTGCTAGGGCCCTTATGAGTAGCGCCTTCTCCTACGAGCAGTACTTC.

This clone was seen only a few times. CDR3 bases: TGTGCCAGCAGTGCCCTAGCGGGAGAGGCAGATACGCAGTATTTT. Residues: CASSALAGEADTQYF. This chain links TRBV6-4 with TRBJ2-3; 10 nucleotides match TRBD2. Trimming cost V 4 bases and J 4 bases; bases outside gene matches: 5. The CDR3 consists of 15 residues. CDR1 is MRHNA, CDR2 SNTAGT, per germline.